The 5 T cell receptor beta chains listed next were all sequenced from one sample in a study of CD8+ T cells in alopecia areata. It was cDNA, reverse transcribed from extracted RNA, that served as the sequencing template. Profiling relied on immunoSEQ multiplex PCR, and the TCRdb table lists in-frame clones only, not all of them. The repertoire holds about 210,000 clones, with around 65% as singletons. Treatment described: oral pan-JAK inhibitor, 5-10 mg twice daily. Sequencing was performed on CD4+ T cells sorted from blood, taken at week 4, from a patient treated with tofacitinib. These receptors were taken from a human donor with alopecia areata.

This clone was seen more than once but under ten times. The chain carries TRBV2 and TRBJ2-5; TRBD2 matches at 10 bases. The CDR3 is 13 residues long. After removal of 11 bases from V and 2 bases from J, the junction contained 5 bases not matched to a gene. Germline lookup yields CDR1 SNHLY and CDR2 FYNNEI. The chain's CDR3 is CAAGSGGQETQYF. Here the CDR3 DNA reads TGTGCCGCCGGTAGCGGGGGGCAAGAGACCCAGTACTTC.

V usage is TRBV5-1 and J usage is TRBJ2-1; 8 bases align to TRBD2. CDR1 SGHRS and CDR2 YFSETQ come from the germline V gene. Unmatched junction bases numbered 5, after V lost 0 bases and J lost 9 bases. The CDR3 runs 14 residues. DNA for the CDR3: TGCGCCAGCAGCTTGGAGAGCCTAGCGGGTGAGCAGTTCTTC. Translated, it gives CASSLESLAGEQFF.

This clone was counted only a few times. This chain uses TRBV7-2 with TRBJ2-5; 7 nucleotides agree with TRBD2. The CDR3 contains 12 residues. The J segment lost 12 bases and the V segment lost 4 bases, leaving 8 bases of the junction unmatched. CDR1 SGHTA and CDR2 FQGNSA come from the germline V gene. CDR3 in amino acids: CASSSPLGGKYF. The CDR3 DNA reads TGTGCCAGCAGCTCCCCCCTCGGGGGGAAGTACTTC.

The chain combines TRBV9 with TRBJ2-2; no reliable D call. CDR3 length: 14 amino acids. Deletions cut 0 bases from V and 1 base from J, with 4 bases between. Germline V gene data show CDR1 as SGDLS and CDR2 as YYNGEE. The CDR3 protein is CASSVEWNTGELFF. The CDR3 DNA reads TGTGCCAGCAGCGTAGAATGGAACACCGGGGAGCTGTTTTTT.

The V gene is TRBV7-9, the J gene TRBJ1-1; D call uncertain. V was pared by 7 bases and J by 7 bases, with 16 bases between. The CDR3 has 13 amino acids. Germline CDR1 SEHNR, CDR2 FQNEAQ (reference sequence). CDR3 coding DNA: TGTGCCAGCACCCGAATTACGGGCGGTGAAGCTTTCTTT. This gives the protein CASTRITGGEAFF.